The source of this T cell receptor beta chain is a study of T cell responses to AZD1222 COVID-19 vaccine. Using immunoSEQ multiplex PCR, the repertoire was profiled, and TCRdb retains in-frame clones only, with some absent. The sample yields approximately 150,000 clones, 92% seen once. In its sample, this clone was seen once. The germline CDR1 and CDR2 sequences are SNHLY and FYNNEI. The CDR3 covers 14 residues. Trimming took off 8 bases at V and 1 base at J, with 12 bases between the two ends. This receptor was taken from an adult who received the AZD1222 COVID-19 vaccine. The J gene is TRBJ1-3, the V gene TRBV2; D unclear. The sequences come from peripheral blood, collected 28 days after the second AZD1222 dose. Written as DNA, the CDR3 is TGTGCCAGCCTCGACCTCGGGTCTGGAAACACCATATATTTT. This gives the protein CASLDLGSGNTIYF.